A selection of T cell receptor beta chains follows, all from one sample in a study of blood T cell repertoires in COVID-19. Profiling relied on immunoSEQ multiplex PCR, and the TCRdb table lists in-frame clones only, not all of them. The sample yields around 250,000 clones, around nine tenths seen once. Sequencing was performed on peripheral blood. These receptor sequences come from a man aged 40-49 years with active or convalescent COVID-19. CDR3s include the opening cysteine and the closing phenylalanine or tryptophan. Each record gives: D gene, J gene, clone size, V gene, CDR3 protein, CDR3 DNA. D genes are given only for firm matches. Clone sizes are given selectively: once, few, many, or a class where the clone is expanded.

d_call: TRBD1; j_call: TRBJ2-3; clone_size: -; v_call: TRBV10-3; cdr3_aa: CAIKPGQGPDTQYF; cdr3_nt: TGTGCCATCAAGCCGGGACAGGGGCCAGATACGCAGTATTTT
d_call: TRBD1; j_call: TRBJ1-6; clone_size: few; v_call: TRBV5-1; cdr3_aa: CASSSTGEYSPLHF; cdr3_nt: TGCGCCAGCAGCTCGACAGGGGAATATTCACCCCTCCACTTT
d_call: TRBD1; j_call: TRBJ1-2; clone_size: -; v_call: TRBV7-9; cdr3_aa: CASNIRDRDYGYTF; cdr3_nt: TGTGCCAGCAACATAAGGGACAGAGACTATGGCTACACCTTC
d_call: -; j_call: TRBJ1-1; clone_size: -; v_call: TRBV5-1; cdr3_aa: CASSLAGQGTEAFF; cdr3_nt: TGCGCCAGCAGCTTGGCCGGTCAGGGGACTGAAGCTTTCTTT
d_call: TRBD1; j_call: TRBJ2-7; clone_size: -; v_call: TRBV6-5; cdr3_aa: CASSYSGTGTYEQYF; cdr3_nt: TGTGCCAGCAGTTATTCCGGGACAGGGACCTACGAGCAGTACTTC
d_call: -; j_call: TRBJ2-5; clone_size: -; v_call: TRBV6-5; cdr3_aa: CASSYSGETQYF; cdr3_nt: TGTGCCAGCAGTTACAGCGGGGAGACCCAGTACTTC
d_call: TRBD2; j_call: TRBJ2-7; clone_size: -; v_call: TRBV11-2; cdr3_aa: CASSVWREGLLEQYF; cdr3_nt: TGTGCCAGCAGTGTCTGGCGGGAGGGCCTTCTCGAGCAGTACTTC
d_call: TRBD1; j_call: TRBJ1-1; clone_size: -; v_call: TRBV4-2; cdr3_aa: CASSSGQGRTEAFF; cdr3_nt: TGTGCCAGCAGCTCCGGACAGGGTCGAACTGAAGCTTTCTTT
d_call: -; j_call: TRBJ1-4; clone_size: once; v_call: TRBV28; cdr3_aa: CASSSAGTEDEKLFF; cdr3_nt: TGTGCCAGCAGTTCGGCCGGGACTGAAGATGAAAAACTGTTTTTT
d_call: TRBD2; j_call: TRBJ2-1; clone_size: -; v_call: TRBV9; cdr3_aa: CASSVSGSGVNEQFF; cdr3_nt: TGTGCCAGCAGCGTAAGCGGTAGCGGGGTCAATGAGCAGTTCTTC
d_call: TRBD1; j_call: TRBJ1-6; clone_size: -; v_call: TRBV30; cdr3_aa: CACHTGANSPLHF; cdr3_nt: TGTGCCTGCCATACAGGGGCCAATTCACCCCTCCACTTT
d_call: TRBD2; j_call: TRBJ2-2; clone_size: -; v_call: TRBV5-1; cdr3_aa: CASSSTSGRSGTGELFF; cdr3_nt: TGCGCCAGCAGCTCGACTAGCGGGAGAAGTGGCACCGGGGAGCTGTTTTTT
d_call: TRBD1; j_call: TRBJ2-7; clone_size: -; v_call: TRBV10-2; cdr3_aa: CASSKGARVPAYEQYF; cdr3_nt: TGCGCCAGCTCGAAGGGGGCTAGGGTTCCTGCCTACGAGCAGTACTTC
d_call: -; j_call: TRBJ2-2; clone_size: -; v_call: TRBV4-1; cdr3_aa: CASRRRGRDGELFF; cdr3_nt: TGCGCCAGCAGGAGGCGGGGGCGGGACGGGGAGCTGTTTTTT
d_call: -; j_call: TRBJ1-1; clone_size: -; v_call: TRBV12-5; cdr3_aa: CASGGAEMGTEAFF; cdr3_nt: TGTGCTAGTGGTGGGGCGGAGATGGGCACTGAAGCTTTCTTT
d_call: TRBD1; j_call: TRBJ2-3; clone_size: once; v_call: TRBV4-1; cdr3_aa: CASSPIRGQGSGDTQYF; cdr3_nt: TGCGCCAGCAGCCCAATCCGCGGACAGGGGTCAGGGGATACGCAGTATTTT
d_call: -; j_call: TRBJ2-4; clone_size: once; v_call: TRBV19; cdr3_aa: CASSITSPVFNIQYF; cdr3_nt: TGTGCCAGTAGTATAACGTCCCCGGTATTCAACATTCAGTACTTC
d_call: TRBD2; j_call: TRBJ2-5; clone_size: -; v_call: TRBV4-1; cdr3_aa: CASSLLAVQETQYF; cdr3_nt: TGCGCCAGCAGCCTCCTAGCGGTCCAAGAGACCCAGTACTTC
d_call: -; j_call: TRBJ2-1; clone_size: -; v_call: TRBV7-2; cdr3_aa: CASSLARRGSYNEQFF; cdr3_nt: TGTGCCAGCAGCTTAGCGCGGCGGGGTTCCTACAATGAGCAGTTCTTC
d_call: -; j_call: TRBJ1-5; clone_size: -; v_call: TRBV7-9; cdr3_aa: CASSQGHGNQPQHF; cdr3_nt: TGTGCCAGCAGCCAGGGGCACGGCAATCAGCCCCAGCATTTT
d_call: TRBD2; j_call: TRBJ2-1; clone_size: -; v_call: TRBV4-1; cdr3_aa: CASSRATSGRDGYEQFF; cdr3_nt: TGCGCCAGCAGCCGCGCGACTAGCGGGAGGGATGGGTATGAGCAGTTCTTC
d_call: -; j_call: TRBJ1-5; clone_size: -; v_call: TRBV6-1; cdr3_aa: CASSEGQAPNQPQHF; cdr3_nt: TGTGCCAGCAGTGAAGGACAGGCTCCTAATCAGCCCCAGCATTTT
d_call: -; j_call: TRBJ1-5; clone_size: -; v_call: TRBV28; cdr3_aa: CASSLPAYQPQHF; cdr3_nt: TGTGCCAGCAGTTTACCAGCGTATCAGCCCCAGCATTTT
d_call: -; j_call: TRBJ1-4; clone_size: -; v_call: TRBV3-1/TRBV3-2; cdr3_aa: CASSHPATNEKLFF; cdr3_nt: TGTGCCAGCAGCCATCCCGCAACTAATGAAAAACTGTTTTTT
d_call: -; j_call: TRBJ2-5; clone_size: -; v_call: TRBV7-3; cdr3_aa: CASSQNFGAETQYF; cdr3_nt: TGTGCCAGCAGCCAAAACTTTGGAGCAGAGACCCAGTACTTC
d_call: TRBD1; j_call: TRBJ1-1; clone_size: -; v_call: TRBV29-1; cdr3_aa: CSLQAGGAGEAFF; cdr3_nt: TGCAGCCTCCAGGCAGGGGGCGCCGGTGAAGCTTTCTTT